Listed here are 19 T cell receptor beta chains from one sample, sequenced in a study of Ad26.COV2.S vaccination and SARS-CoV-2 variants. Assay: immunoSEQ multiplex PCR; the TCRdb copy retains only in-frame clones and omits some. The table records around 270,000 clones, roughly nine tenths of them present only once. Treatment described: some 20 received Ad26.COV2.S at low or high dose, single or two shots; roughly 5 received placebo; per-sample allocation not given. At day 63 after the first vaccine or placebo injection, samples were drawn. The sample here was peripheral blood, taken in a trial of Ad26.COV2.S vaccine versus placebo. These receptors all come from a person between 18 and 60 years old who received the Ad26.COV2.S COVID-19 vaccine or a placebo.

This chain links TRBV7-9 with TRBJ1-1; D remains ambiguous. This CDR3 spans 14 amino acids. V lost 2 bases, J lost 1 base, and 8 bases lay in between. In germline, CDR1 is SEHNR, CDR2 FQNEAQ (reference sequence). The CDR3 nucleotides read TGTGCCAGCAGCTTAAATTTGGAGAACACTGAAGCTTTCTTT. Residues: CASSLNLENTEAFF.

This chain links TRBV28 with TRBJ2-4; D may correspond to TRBD1 or TRBD2 (5 bases each). The V and J ends lost 6 bases and 4 bases respectively, with 22 bases between them. CDR3 length: 17 amino acids. The germline gives CDR1 MDHEN, CDR2 SYDVKM. The CDR3 coding sequence is TGTGCCAGCAGCTACCCGCCAGGGACGGGACCTAAAAACATTCAGTACTTC. Its protein product is CASSYPPGTGPKNIQYF.

In this sample, this clone turned up a few times. The gene calls are TRBV7-8 and TRBJ1-2; TRBD1 aligns across 8 bases. The CDR3 extends over 14 amino acids. CDR1 and CDR2 from the germline V gene are SGHVS and FQNEAQ. The J segment lost 7 bases and the V segment lost 3 bases, leaving 7 bases of the junction unmatched. CDR3 DNA: TGTGCCAGCAGCTTCTCCAGGGGGCGCGGTGGCTACACCTTC. As protein: CASSFSRGRGGYTF.

V is TRBV11-2 and J is TRBJ2-7; 7 positions match TRBD1. Trimming took 5 bases from V and 5 from J; bases not matched to a gene: 3. Germline CDR1 SGHAT, CDR2 FQNNGV. This CDR3 is built from 12 residues. CDR3 DNA: TGTGCCAGCAGCCCGACAGGGAACGAGCAGTACTTC. Translation: CASSPTGNEQYF.

The rearrangement links TRBV5-6 to TRBJ2-5; 9 nucleotides align to TRBD1. Germline trimming cut 4 bases from V and 7 bases from J; bases unmatched to any gene: 14. CDR3 size: 16 residues. Germline-derived CDR1 and CDR2 are SGHDT and YYEEEE. The CDR3: CASSLALQGAGGTQYF. CDR3 coding DNA: TGTGCCAGCAGCCTTGCACTACAGGGGGCAGGGGGGACCCAGTACTTC.

V usage is TRBV7-2 and J usage is TRBJ2-3, with 12 bases matching TRBD1. Trimming cost V 1 base and J 6 bases; bases outside gene matches: 5. The CDR3 is made up of 16 amino acids. CDR1 is SGHTA and CDR2 is FQGNSA in the germline V gene. The CDR3 nucleotides are TGTGCCAGCAGCTTAGTGGGGACAGGGGGCAAGGATACGCAGTATTTT. Residues: CASSLVGTGGKDTQYF.

This chain connects TRBV7-9 to TRBJ1-2; D is unresolved. V gave up 5 bases and J gave up 2 bases, with 15 bases separating them. The germline CDR1 and CDR2 sequences are SEHNR and FQNEAQ (reference sequence). This CDR3 is 15 amino acids long. The CDR3 protein is CASSPWRRANYGYTF. The DNA of the CDR3 is TGTGCCAGCAGCCCCTGGAGGAGGGCGAACTATGGCTACACCTTC.

J is TRBJ1-5 and V is TRBV9; 9 bases are shared with TRBD1. The junction had 6 bases not matched to a gene; V was cut back by 3 bases and J by 5 bases. CDR1 SGDLS and CDR2 YYNGEE come from the germline V gene. The CDR3 has 15 residues. The CDR3 reads CASSGTGAQDQPQHF. The CDR3 coding sequence is TGTGCCAGCAGCGGGACAGGGGCGCAAGATCAGCCCCAGCATTTT.

The J gene is TRBJ2-5, the V gene TRBV29-1; D may be TRBD2 (7 bases). V was clipped by 6 bases and J by 1 base, with 18 bases between them. Germline-derived CDR1 and CDR2 are SQVTM and ANQGSEA. The CDR3 has 15 amino acids. DNA of the CDR3: TGCAGCGTCAAACGCGGGGGCCGTCTCCAAGAGACCCAGTACTTC. Translation gives CSVKRGGRLQETQYF.

This clone was picked up a small number of times. This chain connects TRBV7-9 to TRBJ1-6; 8 bases map to TRBD1. V gave up 4 bases and J gave up 10 bases; unmatched junction bases: 18. The CDR3 is 18 amino acids. Per germline, CDR1 SEHNR and CDR2 FQNEAQ (reference sequence). The CDR3 DNA reads TGTGCCAGCAGCTCGAAGCCGGGACAGGTTTCTTCGAGGTCACCCCTCCACTTT. Its translation is CASSSKPGQVSSRSPLHF.

Ten or more counts support this clone. The chain is built from TRBV6-4 and TRBJ2-1; 12 nucleotides agree with TRBD2. Germline CDR1 is MRHNA and CDR2 is SNTAGT. V trimming: 3 bases; J trimming: 4 bases; junction bases outside the gene matches: 1. This CDR3 has 15 amino acids. The CDR3 sequence is CASSETSGSYNEQFF. The CDR3 DNA is TGTGCCAGCAGTGAGACTAGCGGGAGTTACAATGAGCAGTTCTTC.

The chain couples TRBV6-5 to TRBJ1-2, with D possibly matching TRBD1 (6 bases). V dropped 4 bases and J dropped 5 bases, with 11 bases sitting between them. The CDR3 loop spans 13 amino acids. The germline CDR1 and CDR2 sequences are MNHEY and SVGAGI. In nucleotides, the CDR3 is TGTGCCAGCAGTTCACAGGGAGATTATGGCTACACCTTC. This encodes CASSSQGDYGYTF.

This clone was seen only once. The V and J genes are TRBV15 and TRBJ2-3, with D possibly matching TRBD1 (5 bases). The CDR3 is made up of 18 amino acids. Germline loops: CDR1 LNHNV, CDR2 YYDKDF (reference sequence). The ends were cut back, 5 bases at V and 0 bases at J, with 21 bases in the middle. The CDR3, as DNA: TGTGCCACCAGCTCGAGAATAAGAATACAGGATAGCACAGATACGCAGTATTTT. Its translation: CATSSRIRIQDSTDTQYF.

This chain joins TRBV25-1 and TRBJ2-2; 8 bases agree with TRBD2. Looked up from germline, CDR1 is MGHDK and CDR2 is SYGVNS. There are 17 residues in the CDR3. Losses at the gene ends were 8 bases for V and 6 bases for J; bases not matched to a gene: 17. The CDR3 nucleotides are TGTGCCAGCGGAGCCGGGACTAGAATCGACCAAGCCGGGGAGCTGTTTTTT. This codes for CASGAGTRIDQAGELFF.

V and J are TRBV7-2 and TRBJ1-4, with D maybe TRBD1 (5 bases). From germline, CDR1 is SGHTA and CDR2 FQGNSA. V was shortened by 0 bases and J by 4 bases, with 9 bases between the two germline ends. The CDR3 has 15 residues. CDR3 sequence (DNA): TGTGCCAGCAGCTTAGCGGCAGGGTATAATGAAAAACTGTTTTTT. Translated, it gives CASSLAAGYNEKLFF.

The V gene is TRBV24-1, the J gene TRBJ2-2; TRBD1 matches at 10 bases. Germline CDR1 reads KGHDR; CDR2 reads SFDVKD. Trimming cost V 10 bases and J 8 bases; bases outside gene matches: 3. The length of the CDR3 is 12 residues. The CDR3 spells CATDRGHGELFF. The CDR3 nucleotides read TGTGCCACAGACAGGGGGCATGGGGAGCTGTTTTTT.

Here the CDR3 DNA reads TGTGCCAGCAGTTCGGACGGGCAACGGCAGTACGTC. Residues: CASSSDGQRQYV. The genes are TRBV6-2 or TRBV6-3 and TRBJ2-7, with no clear D. Between the trimmed V and J ends, which lost 4 bases and 9 bases, there was a span of 13 bases. The CDR3 runs to 12 residues. Germline assignment: CDR1 MNHEY and CDR2 SVGEGT.

CDR3 sequence (DNA): TGTGCCATCAGCAAAGGACCAGATACGCAGTATTTT. Translating gives CAISKGPDTQYF. This sequence joins TRBV10-3 and TRBJ2-3, with no clear D. V was pared by 6 bases and J by 4 bases, with 8 bases between. The germline V gene has CDR1 ENHRY and CDR2 SYGVKD. The length of the CDR3 is 12 residues.

The V gene is TRBV24-1, the J gene TRBJ2-3, with D tentatively TRBD1 or TRBD2 (5 bases each). There are 15 residues in the CDR3. The germline V gene encodes CDR1 KGHDR and CDR2 SFDVKD. The germline V and J ends were trimmed by 2 bases and 1 base, with 9 bases remaining between them. CDR3 sequence: CATSDSGRRTDTQYF. The CDR3 nucleotides are TGTGCCACCAGTGATTCGGGACGCCGCACAGATACGCAGTATTTT.